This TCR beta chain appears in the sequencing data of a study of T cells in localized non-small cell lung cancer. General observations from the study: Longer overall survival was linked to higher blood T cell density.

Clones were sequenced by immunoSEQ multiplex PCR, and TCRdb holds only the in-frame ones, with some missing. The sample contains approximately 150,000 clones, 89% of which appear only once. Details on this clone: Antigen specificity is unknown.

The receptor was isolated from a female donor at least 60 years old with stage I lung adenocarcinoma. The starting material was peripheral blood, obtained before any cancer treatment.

For the CDR3, the DNA is TGCGCCAGCAGCTTGGTGCGGGGAACACCAGCCATTCAGTACTTC. Encoded protein: CASSLVRGTPAIQYF. The rearrangement joins TRBV5-1 to TRBJ2-4, with a possible D match to TRBD2 (6 bases). Trimming stripped 0 bases from V and 9 bases from J, with 16 bases between. The CDR3 runs 15 residues. The V gene's germline CDR1 is SGHRS and CDR2 YFSETQ.